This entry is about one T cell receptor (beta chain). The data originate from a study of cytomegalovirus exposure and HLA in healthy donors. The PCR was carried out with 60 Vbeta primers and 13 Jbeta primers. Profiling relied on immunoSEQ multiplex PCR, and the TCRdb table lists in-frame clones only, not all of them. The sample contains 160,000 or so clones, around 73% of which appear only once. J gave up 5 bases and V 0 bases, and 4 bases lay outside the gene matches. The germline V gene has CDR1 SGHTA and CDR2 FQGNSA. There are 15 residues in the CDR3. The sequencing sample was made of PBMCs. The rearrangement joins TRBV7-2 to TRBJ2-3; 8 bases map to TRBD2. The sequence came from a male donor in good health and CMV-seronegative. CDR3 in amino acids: CASSLASGGGDTQYF. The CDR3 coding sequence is TGTGCCAGCAGCTTAGCCTCGGGGGGGGGAGATACGCAGTATTTT.